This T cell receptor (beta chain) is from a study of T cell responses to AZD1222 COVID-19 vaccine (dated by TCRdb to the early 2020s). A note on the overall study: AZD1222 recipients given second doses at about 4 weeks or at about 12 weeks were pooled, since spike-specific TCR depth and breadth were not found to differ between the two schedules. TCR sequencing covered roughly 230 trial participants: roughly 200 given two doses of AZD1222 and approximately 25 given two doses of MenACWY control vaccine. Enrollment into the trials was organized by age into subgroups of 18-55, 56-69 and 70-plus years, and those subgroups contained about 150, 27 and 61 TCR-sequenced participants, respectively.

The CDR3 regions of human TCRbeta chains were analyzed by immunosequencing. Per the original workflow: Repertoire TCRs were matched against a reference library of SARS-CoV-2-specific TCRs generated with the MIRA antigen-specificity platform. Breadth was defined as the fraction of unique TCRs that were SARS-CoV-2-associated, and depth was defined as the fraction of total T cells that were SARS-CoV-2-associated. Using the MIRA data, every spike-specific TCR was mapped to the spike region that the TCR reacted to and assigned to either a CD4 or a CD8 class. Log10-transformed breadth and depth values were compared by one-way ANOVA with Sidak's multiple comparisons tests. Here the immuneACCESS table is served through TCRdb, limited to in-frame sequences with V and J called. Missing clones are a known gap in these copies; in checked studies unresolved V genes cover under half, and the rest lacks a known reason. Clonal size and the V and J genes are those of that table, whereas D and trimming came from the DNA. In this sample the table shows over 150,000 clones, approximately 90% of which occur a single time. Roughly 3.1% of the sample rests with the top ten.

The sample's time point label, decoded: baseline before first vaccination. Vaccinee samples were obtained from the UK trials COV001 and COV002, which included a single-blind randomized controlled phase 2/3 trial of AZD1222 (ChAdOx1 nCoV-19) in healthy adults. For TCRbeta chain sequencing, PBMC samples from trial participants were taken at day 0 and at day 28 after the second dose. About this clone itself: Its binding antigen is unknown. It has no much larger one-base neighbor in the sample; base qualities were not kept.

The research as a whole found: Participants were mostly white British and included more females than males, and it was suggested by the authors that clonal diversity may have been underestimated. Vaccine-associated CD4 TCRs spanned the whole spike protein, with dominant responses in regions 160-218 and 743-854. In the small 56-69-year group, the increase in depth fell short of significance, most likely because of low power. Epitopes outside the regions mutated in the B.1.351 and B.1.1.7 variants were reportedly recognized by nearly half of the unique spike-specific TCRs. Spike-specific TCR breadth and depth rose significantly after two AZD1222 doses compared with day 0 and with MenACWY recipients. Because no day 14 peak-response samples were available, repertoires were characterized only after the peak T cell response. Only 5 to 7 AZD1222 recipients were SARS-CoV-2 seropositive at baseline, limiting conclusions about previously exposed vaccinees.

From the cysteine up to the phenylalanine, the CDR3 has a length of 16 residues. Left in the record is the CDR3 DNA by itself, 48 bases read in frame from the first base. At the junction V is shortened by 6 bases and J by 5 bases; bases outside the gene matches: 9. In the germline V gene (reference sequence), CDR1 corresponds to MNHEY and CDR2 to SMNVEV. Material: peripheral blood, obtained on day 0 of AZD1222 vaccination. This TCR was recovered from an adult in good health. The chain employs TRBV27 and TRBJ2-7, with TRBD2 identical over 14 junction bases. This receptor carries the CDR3 CASSPQTSGGANEQYF. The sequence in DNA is TGTGCCAGCAGCCCCCAGACTAGCGGGGGGGCCAACGAGCAGTACTTC.